The 31 T cell receptor beta chains below were found in one sample sequenced in a study of beta chain features in type 1 diabetes. Broader study findings: In every one of the four CD4+ subsets, TCRB CDR3s were moderately but significantly shorter in Type 1 diabetes patients.

No antigen is known for these receptors. Reverse transcription of all isolated RNA meant that expressed TCRB transcripts were sequenced. TCRdb keeps only in-frame clones here, not all; method: immunoSEQ multiplex PCR. Of 100,000 to 150,000 clones in the sample, 15% to 20% were seen once. Sequenced: central memory CD4+ T cells from blood. Receptor source: a man aged 30-40 years with type 1 diabetes.

This clone turned up a few times. The chain has TRBV7-2 and TRBJ2-1, with D perhaps being TRBD1 or TRBD2 (5 bases each). The CDR3 length is 17 residues. V lost 2 bases, J lost 6 bases, and 20 bases lay in between. Looked up from germline, CDR1 is SGHTA and CDR2 is FQGNSA. Here the CDR3 reads CASSLLGAGMGTNEQFF. The CDR3 coding sequence is TGTGCCAGCAGCTTACTTGGAGCCGGGATGGGGACCAATGAGCAGTTCTTC.

J is TRBJ1-1 and V is TRBV7-2; the D is unclear. Germline loops: CDR1 SGHTA, CDR2 FQGNSA. CDR3 length: 14 amino acids. V was cut by 1 base and J by 0 bases, with 6 bases left in between. The CDR3 nucleotides are TGTGCCAGCAGCTTAGTAGGGTTGAACACTGAAGCTTTCTTT. Translated, it gives CASSLVGLNTEAFF.

This clone was counted many times. The chain combines TRBV11-3 with TRBJ2-5, with a weak D call TRBD2 (6 bases). The CDR3 length is 15 residues. V was clipped by 1 base and J by 3 bases, with 12 bases between them. Germline CDR1 reads SGHNT; CDR2 reads YENEEA. For the CDR3, the DNA is TGTGCCAGCAGCTTAGCCCTGGGCGGGGAAGAGACCCAGTACTTC. Its translation is CASSLALGGEETQYF.

This clone occurred a few times. V and J are TRBV5-1 and TRBJ1-5; tentatively, D is TRBD1 (5 bases). Germline assignment: CDR1 SGHRS and CDR2 YFSETQ. The V end lost 4 bases, the J end lost 2 bases, and 16 bases lay between the germline ends. This CDR3 is 16 amino acids long. In nucleotides, the CDR3 is TGCGCCAGCAGCCCCGGGACTCCGTCGGGCAATCAGCCCCAGCATTTT. Its protein product is CASSPGTPSGNQPQHF.

This clone has just a few counts. The CDR3 here is CASRYGTGNSPLHF. CDR3 in DNA: TGTGCCAGCAGGTACGGGACAGGGAACTCACCCCTCCACTTT. The gene calls are TRBV4-2 and TRBJ1-6; 9 bases agree with TRBD1. J gave up 10 bases and V 6 bases, and 7 bases lay outside the gene matches. Germline V gene lookup returns CDR1 LGHNA and CDR2 YNFKEQ. CDR3 length equals 14 residues.

Many counts were recorded for this clone. This chain uses TRBV13 with TRBJ2-4, with D possibly being TRBD2 (6 bases). The germline gives CDR1 PRHDT, CDR2 FYEKMQ (reference sequence). V was pared by 1 base and J by 9 bases, with 7 bases between. The CDR3 consists of 12 residues. CDR3 region: CASSLVEGIQYF. As DNA, the CDR3 is TGTGCCAGCAGCTTAGTGGAGGGCATTCAGTACTTC.

This clone was counted between two and nine times. The chain links TRBV13 to TRBJ1-3, with D maybe TRBD1 (6 bases). The germline V gene has CDR1 PRHDT and CDR2 FYEKMQ (reference sequence). The CDR3 loop spans 20 amino acids. V gave up 5 bases and J gave up 1 base, with 27 bases separating them. CDR3: CASSPNPYQQGEKSGNTIYF. The DNA for the CDR3 is TGTGCCAGCAGCCCCAACCCATACCAACAGGGTGAGAAGTCTGGAAACACCATATATTTT. The full variable domain, completed using reference TRBV13 and TRBJ1-3, is AAGVIQSPRHLIKEKRETATLKCYPIPRHDTVYWYQQGPGQDPQFLISFYEKMQSDKGSIPDRFSAQQFSDYHSELNMSSLELGDSALYFCASSPNPYQQGEKSGNTIYFGEGSWLTVV.

This clone was observed at least ten times. The chain joins TRBV18 to TRBJ1-1; D not resolved. The CDR3 runs to 12 residues. Trimming stripped 5 bases from V and 3 bases from J, with 7 bases between. CDR1 and CDR2 from the germline V gene are KGHSH and LQKENI. Here the CDR3 DNA reads TGTGCCAGCTCATCTCTTTACACTGAAGCTTTCTTT. Protein product: CASSSLYTEAFF.

The chain is built from TRBV10-3 and TRBJ2-2, with TRBD1 identical over 9 bases. The CDR3 consists of 15 residues. The V gene's germline CDR1 is ENHRY and CDR2 SYGVKD. With V trimmed by 10 bases and J by 3 bases, 9 bases remained unmatched. The CDR3 DNA follows: TGTGCCACCCCACAGGGGGCAGCGGACACCGGGGAGCTGTTTTTT. Amino acids: CATPQGAADTGELFF.

J is TRBJ2-1 and V is TRBV9, with D unclear. The CDR3 spans 15 residues. Per the germline V gene, CDR1 is SGDLS and CDR2 is YYNGEE. V shed 0 bases and J shed 5 bases, with 12 bases lying between them. CDR3 bases: TGTGCCAGCAGCGTAGGGGGTAGCTCTAACAATGAGCAGTTCTTC. It specifies CASSVGGSSNNEQFF.

This clone appeared a few times. V usage is TRBV7-2 and J usage is TRBJ2-3; a possible D gene is TRBD2 (6 bases). CDR3 size: 15 residues. The germline V and J ends were trimmed by 6 bases and 4 bases, with 17 bases remaining between them. Germline lookup yields CDR1 SGHTA and CDR2 FQGNSA. The CDR3 DNA sequence: TGTGCCAGCAGATCAAGAAGGGGAGGTTCAGATACGCAGTATTTT. Protein product: CASRSRRGGSDTQYF.

V gene TRBV14 combines with J gene TRBJ1-1; possibly TRBD1 for D (5 bases). The germline V gene has CDR1 SGHDN and CDR2 FVKESK. Trimming left V 3 bases short and J 2 bases short, with 10 bases between. The CDR3 sequence is 14 residues long. In nucleotides, the CDR3 is TGTGCCAGCAGCCACGCCAGGACAAACACTGAAGCTTTCTTT. Translation gives CASSHARTNTEAFF. The variable domain in full, with the rest retrieved from reference TRBV14 and TRBJ1-1, is EAGVTQFPSHSVIEKGQTVTLRCDPISGHDNLYWYRRVMGKEIKFLLHFVKESKQDESGMPNNRFLAERTGGTYSTLKVQPAELEDSGVYFCASSHARTNTEAFFGQGTRLTVV.

This clone has just a few counts. The chain combines TRBV9 with TRBJ1-1; 9 bases are shared with TRBD1. The CDR3 covers 15 residues. The germline V gene encodes CDR1 SGDLS and CDR2 YYNGEE. The J segment lost 3 bases and the V segment lost 0 bases, leaving 3 bases of the junction unmatched. The CDR3 DNA follows: TGTGCCAGCAGCGTAGGAGGACAGGGGTACACTGAAGCTTTCTTT. Its translation is CASSVGGQGYTEAFF. The full variable domain, rest sourced from reference TRBV9 and TRBJ1-1, is DSGVTQTPKHLITATGQRVTLRCSPRSGDLSVYWYQQSLDQGLQFLIQYYNGEERAKGNILERFSAQQFPDLHSELNLSSLELGDSALYFCASSVGGQGYTEAFFGQGTRLTVV.

The count of this clone is one. In the same sample, other DNA sequences code for this CDR3. The chain is built from TRBV7-2 and TRBJ2-5, with 7 bases fitting TRBD2. This CDR3 contains 15 residues. V lost 1 base, J lost 7 bases, and 9 bases stayed unmatched. In germline, CDR1 is SGHTA, CDR2 FQGNSA. CDR3 protein: CASSLGSGGRGTQYF. The CDR3 coding sequence is TGTGCCAGCAGCTTAGGCTCGGGGGGTCGGGGGACCCAGTACTTC.

The chain has TRBV18 and TRBJ1-1; a weak D match, TRBD1 (5 bases). The V end lost 2 bases, the J end lost 1 base, and 5 bases lay between the germline ends. Germline CDR1 reads KGHSH; CDR2 reads LQKENI. The CDR3 is 13 amino acids. For the CDR3, the DNA is TGTGCCAGCTCACCAAGGGGGAACACTGAAGCTTTCTTT. Translating gives CASSPRGNTEAFF.

Written as DNA, the CDR3 is TGTGCCAGCAGCTTAGTCGGCAGCTATCAGCCCCAGCATTTT. Its protein is CASSLVGSYQPQHF. This chain links TRBV11-2 with TRBJ1-5, with D uncertain. Germline values: CDR1 SGHAT, CDR2 FQNNGV. V dropped 1 base and J dropped 5 bases, with 9 bases sitting between them. The CDR3 spans 14 residues.

The chain recombines TRBV4-1 with TRBJ2-3; the D is unclear. The CDR3 contains 18 residues. V was shortened by 0 bases and J by 0 bases, with 16 bases between the two germline ends. Germline V gene sequence: CDR1 MGHRA, CDR2 YSYEKL. As DNA, the CDR3 is TGCGCCAGCAGCCAAGAGGATGGGCGTGCATCGAGCACAGATACGCAGTATTTT. It specifies CASSQEDGRASSTDTQYF.

V and J are TRBV7-2 and TRBJ2-3; D might be TRBD2 (6 bases). The germline V gene encodes CDR1 SGHTA and CDR2 FQGNSA. The CDR3 contains 14 residues. V lost 6 bases and J lost 0, with 10 bases in between. CDR3 DNA sequence: TGTGCCAGCAGAGTGCGGGGTAGCACAGATACGCAGTATTTT. This sequence encodes CASRVRGSTDTQYF.

The chain recombines TRBV11-3 with TRBJ1-1, with D possibly being TRBD1 (5 bases). Germline CDR1 is SGHNT and CDR2 is YENEEA. This CDR3 spans 14 amino acids. The germline V and J ends were trimmed by 5 bases and 2 bases, with 12 bases remaining between them. The CDR3 coding sequence is TGTGCCAGCAGCCTGGGGCAGCAAAACACTGAAGCTTTCTTT. It codes for CASSLGQQNTEAFF.

The chain is built from TRBV19 and TRBJ2-7; no clear D gene. This CDR3 spans 11 amino acids. Trimming pared 6 bases from V and 9 bases from J, leaving 12 bases between. Germline loops: CDR1 LNHDA, CDR2 SQIVND (reference sequence). The CDR3 loop reads CASSPLLVQYF. In nucleotides, the CDR3 is TGTGCCAGTAGCCCGTTACTTGTGCAGTACTTC.

The chain carries TRBV7-2 and TRBJ1-2; D unresolved. The V gene lost 5 bases and the J gene lost 0 bases, with 13 bases spanning the gap. The CDR3 extends over 15 amino acids. In germline, CDR1 is SGHTA, CDR2 FQGNSA. CDR3 residues: CASSPPGGANYGYTF. As DNA, the CDR3 is TGTGCCAGCAGCCCGCCGGGTGGGGCTAACTATGGCTACACCTTC.

This clone was counted many times. This sequence joins TRBV6-5 and TRBJ2-7; D not resolved. The CDR3 covers 16 residues. Germline CDR1 MNHEY, CDR2 SVGAGI. V was clipped by 2 bases and J by 6 bases, with 20 bases between them. CDR3 bases: TGTGCCAGCAGTTACCAGTATGGACCAGTCATGGCCGAGCAGTACTTC. Translation gives CASSYQYGPVMAEQYF.

V and J are TRBV20-1 and TRBJ1-2; weak D call: TRBD1 (6 bases). CDR1 is DFQATT and CDR2 is SNEGSKA in the germline V gene (reference sequence). Trimming took off 7 bases at V and 8 bases at J, with 14 bases between the two ends. This CDR3 has 11 amino acids. Here the CDR3 reads CSVAWGQGYTF. CDR3 nucleotides: TGCAGTGTCGCATGGGGGCAAGGCTACACCTTC.

The V call is TRBV18, the J call TRBJ2-5; a possible D gene is TRBD2 (6 bases). V was cut by 5 bases and J by 5 bases, with 12 bases left in between. The CDR3 sequence is 13 residues long. The germline V gene encodes CDR1 KGHSH and CDR2 LQKENI. The CDR3 region has the DNA TGTGCCAGCTCAGCGGGATCCCGTGAGACCCAGTACTTC. It specifies CASSAGSRETQYF.

The sample holds a few counts of this clone. The rearrangement links TRBV11-3 to TRBJ2-1; 10 nucleotides align to TRBD2. The germline V gene encodes CDR1 SGHNT and CDR2 YENEEA. The CDR3 has 15 residues. V was clipped by 5 bases and J by 5 bases; unmatched bases: 6. The CDR3 loop reads CASSISGGTNNEQFF. The DNA of the CDR3 is TGTGCCAGCAGCATTAGCGGGGGGACCAACAATGAGCAGTTCTTC.

This clone showed up just a few times. The chain links TRBV6-5 to TRBJ2-7, with D unclear. CDR1 and CDR2 from the germline V gene are MNHEY and SVGAGI. There are 11 residues in the CDR3. Trimming took 7 bases from V and 5 from J, leaving 9 bases between them. Here the CDR3 reads CASTNGHEQYF. For the CDR3, the DNA is TGTGCCAGCACCAATGGTCACGAGCAGTACTTC.

The chain combines TRBV28 with TRBJ2-3; 11 bases align to TRBD1. The V gene end was trimmed by 4 bases and the J gene end by 4 bases; junction bases not matched to a gene: 4. Germline V gene sequence: CDR1 MDHEN, CDR2 SYDVKM. The CDR3 runs to 15 residues. The CDR3 region is CASSSGQGAPDTQYF. CDR3 nucleotides: TGTGCCAGCAGTTCCGGACAGGGGGCACCAGATACGCAGTATTTT.

Only a few counts were recorded for this clone. The chain combines TRBV5-4 with TRBJ1-6; TRBD1 agrees at 8 bases. V lost 4 bases to trimming and J lost 7 bases; unmatched junction nucleotides: 4. Germline CDR1 and CDR2: SGHNT and YYREEE (reference sequence). The length of the CDR3 is 14 residues. CDR3 nucleotide sequence: TGTGCCAGCAGCCAGGGACAGGAGAATTCACCCCTCCACTTT. Its translation: CASSQGQENSPLHF.

The chain combines TRBV7-2 with TRBJ2-1; D is unresolved. Germline V gives CDR1 SGHTA, CDR2 FQGNSA. Trimming shortened V by 6 bases and J by 5 bases, and 8 bases separated the two germline ends. This CDR3 has 12 residues. This CDR3 is CASRISNNEQFF. The CDR3 region has the DNA TGTGCCAGCAGGATTAGTAACAATGAGCAGTTCTTC. The variable domain in full, completed from reference TRBV7-2 and TRBJ2-1, reads GAGVSQSPSNKVTEKGKDVELRCDPISGHTALYWYRQSLGQGLEFLIYFQGNSAPDKSGLPSDRFSAERTGGSVSTLTIQRTQQEDSAVYLCASRISNNEQFFGPGTRLTVL.

The rearrangement links TRBV5-4 to TRBJ1-2, with D possibly matching TRBD1 (5 bases). From germline, CDR1 is SGHNT and CDR2 YYREEE (reference sequence). The CDR3 has 13 residues. Trimming pared 0 bases from V and 7 bases from J, leaving 10 bases between. Here the CDR3 DNA reads TGTGCCAGCAGCTTGGCAGGGACCGGTGGCTACACCTTC. Its translation: CASSLAGTGGYTF.

This clone was seen more than once but under ten times. CDR3 bases: TGTGCCAGCAGTGAATCTAGAGGGGTTGACAATGAGCAGTTCTTC. This gives the protein CASSESRGVDNEQFF. This chain uses TRBV25-1 with TRBJ2-1; the D call may be TRBD1 or TRBD2 (5 bases each). Germline loops: CDR1 MGHDK, CDR2 SYGVNS. The CDR3 runs 15 residues. Trimming cost V 1 base and J 5 bases, with 12 bases left between them.